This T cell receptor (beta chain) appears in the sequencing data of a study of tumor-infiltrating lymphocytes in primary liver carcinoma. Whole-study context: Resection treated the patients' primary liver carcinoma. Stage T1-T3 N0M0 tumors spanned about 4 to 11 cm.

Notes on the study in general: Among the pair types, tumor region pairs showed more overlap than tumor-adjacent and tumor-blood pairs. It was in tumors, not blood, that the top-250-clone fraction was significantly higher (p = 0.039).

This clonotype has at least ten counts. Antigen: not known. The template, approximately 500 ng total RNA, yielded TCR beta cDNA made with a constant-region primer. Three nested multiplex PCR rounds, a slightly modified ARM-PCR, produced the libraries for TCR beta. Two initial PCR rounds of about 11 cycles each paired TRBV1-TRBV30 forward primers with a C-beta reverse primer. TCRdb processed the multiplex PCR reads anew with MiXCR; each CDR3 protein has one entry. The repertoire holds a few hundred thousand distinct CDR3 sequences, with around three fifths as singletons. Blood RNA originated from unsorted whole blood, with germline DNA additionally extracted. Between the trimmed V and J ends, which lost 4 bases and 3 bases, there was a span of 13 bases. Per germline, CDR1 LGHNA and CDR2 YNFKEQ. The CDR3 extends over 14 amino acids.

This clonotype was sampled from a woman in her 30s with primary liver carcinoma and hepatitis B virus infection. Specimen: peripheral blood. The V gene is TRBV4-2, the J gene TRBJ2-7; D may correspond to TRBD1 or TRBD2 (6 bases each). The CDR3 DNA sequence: TGTGCCAGCAGCCCGGGGGCGAGCGGCTACGAGCAGTACTTC. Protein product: CASSPGASGYEQYF.